This TCR beta chain was sequenced in a study of blood T cell repertoires in COVID-19. Study background: The samples span acute and convalescent COVID-19 from the United States, Italy and Spain. Sources were T cells, B-cell-depleted T cells, or PBMCs; the material itself was cDNA or gDNA.

As processed by the authors: Scientists estimated how many nucleated cells there were by amplifying reference gene primers. TCRdb keeps only in-frame clones here, not all; method: immunoSEQ multiplex PCR. V, J and clone size are those of that table, while D and trimming were read from the DNA. Of fewer than 350,000 clones listed, 75% to 90% are singletons. This CDR3 has 15 amino acids. CDR1 and CDR2 from the germline V gene are GTSNPN and SVGIG (reference sequence). Trimming removed 2 bases from V and 6 bases from J; junction bases left unmatched: 5. This TCR came from a woman aged 30 to 39 who had recovered from COVID-19. Specimen: peripheral blood. This chain links TRBV30 with TRBJ2-1; the match to TRBD2 covers 12 bases. This CDR3 is CAWSITSGGPNEQFF. The CDR3, as DNA: TGTGCCTGGAGTATAACTAGCGGGGGGCCCAATGAGCAGTTCTTC.